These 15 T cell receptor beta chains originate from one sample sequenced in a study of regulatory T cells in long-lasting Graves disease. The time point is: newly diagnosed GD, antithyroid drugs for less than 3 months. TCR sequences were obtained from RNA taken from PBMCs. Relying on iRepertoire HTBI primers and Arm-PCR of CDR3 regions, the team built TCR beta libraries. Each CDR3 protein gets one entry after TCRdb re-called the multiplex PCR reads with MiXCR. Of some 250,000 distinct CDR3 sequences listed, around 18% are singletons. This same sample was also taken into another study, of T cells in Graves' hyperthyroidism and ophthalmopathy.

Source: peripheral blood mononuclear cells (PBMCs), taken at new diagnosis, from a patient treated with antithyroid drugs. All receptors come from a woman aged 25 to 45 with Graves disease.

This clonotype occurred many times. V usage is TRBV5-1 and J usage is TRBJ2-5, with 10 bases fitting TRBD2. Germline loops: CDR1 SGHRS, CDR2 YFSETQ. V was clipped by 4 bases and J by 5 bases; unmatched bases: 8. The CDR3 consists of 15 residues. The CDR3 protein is CASSRAGGPEETQYF. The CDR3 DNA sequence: TGCGCCAGCAGCCGAGCGGGGGGGCCAGAGGAGACCCAGTACTTC.

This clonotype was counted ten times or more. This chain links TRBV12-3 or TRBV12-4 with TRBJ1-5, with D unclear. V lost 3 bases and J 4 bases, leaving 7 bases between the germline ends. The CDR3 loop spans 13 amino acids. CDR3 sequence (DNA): TGTGCCAGCAGTTTTGGGCCGAATCAGCCCCAGCATTTT. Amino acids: CASSFGPNQPQHF.

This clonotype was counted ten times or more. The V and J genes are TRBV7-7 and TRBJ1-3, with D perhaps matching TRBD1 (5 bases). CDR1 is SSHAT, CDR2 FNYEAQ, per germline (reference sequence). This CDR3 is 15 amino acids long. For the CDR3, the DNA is TGTGCTAGCTCCCGGGACGGCGGGCTCGGAAACACCATATATTTT. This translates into CASSRDGGLGNTIYF.

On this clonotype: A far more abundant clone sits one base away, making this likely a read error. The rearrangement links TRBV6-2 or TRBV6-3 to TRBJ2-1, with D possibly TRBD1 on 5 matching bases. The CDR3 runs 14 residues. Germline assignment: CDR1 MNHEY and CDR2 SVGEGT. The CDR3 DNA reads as TGTGCCAGCAGTTATCAGGGTCCCTACAGTGAGCAGTTCTTC. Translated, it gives CASSYQGPYSEQFF.

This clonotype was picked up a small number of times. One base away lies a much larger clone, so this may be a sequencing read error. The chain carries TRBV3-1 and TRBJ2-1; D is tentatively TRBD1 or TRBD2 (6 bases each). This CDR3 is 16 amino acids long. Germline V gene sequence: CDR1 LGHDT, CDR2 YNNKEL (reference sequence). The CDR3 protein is CANSQVDNRGDNEQFF. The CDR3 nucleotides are TGTGCCAACAGCCAAGTCGACAATAGGGGGGACAATGAGCAGTTCTTC.

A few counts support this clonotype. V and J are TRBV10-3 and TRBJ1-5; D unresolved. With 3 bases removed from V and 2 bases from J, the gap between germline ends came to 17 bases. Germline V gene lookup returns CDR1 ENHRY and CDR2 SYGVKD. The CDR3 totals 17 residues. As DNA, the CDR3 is TGTGCCATCAGTGACCAAAAGGGAGGATCGGGCAATCAGCCCCAGCATTTT. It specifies CAISDQKGGSGNQPQHF.

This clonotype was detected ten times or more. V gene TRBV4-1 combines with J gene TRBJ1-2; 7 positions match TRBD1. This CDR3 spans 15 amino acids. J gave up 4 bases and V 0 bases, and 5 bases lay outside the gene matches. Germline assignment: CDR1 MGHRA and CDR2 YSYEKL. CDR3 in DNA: TGCGCCAGCAGCCAAGATCGGACAGGAGCCTATGGCTACACCTTC. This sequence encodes CASSQDRTGAYGYTF.

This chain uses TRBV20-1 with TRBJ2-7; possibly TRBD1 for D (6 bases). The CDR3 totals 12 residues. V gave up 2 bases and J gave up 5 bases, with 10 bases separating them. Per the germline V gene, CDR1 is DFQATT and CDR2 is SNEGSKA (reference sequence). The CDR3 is CSARQGLDEQYF. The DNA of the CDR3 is TGCAGTGCTAGACAGGGGCTGGACGAGCAGTACTTC.

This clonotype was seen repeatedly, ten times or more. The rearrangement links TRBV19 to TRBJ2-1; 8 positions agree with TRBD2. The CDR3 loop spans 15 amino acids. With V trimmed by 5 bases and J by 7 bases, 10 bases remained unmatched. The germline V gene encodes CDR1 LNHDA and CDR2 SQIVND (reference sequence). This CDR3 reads CASSPPGLGINEQFF. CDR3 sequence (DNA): TGTGCCAGTAGTCCACCGGGACTAGGGATTAATGAGCAGTTCTTC.

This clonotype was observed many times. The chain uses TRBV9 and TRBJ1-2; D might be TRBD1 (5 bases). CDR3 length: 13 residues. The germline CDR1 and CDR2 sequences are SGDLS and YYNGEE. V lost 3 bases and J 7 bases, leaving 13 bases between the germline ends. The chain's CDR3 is CASSANPGAGYTF. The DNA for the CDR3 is TGTGCCAGCAGCGCCAACCCTGGGGCTGGCTACACCTTC.

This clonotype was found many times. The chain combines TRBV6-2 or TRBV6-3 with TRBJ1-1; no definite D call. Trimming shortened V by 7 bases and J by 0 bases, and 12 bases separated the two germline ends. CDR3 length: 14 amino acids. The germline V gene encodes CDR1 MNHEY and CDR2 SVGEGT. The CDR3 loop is CASIDDPMNTEAFF. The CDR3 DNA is TGTGCCAGCATTGACGACCCCATGAACACTGAAGCTTTCTTT.

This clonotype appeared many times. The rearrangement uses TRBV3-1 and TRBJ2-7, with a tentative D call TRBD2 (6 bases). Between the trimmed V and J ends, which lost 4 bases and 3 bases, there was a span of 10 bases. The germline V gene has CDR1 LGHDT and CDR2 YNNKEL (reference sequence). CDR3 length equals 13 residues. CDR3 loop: CASSLRDFYEQYF. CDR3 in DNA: TGTGCCAGCAGCCTCCGGGACTTCTACGAGCAGTACTTC.

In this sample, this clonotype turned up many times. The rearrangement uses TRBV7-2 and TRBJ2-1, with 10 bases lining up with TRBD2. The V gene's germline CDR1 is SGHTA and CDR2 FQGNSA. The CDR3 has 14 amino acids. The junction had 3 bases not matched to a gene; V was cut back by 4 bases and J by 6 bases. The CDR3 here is CASSYSSGGNEQFF. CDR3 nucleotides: TGTGCCAGCAGCTACTCTAGCGGGGGCAATGAGCAGTTCTTC.

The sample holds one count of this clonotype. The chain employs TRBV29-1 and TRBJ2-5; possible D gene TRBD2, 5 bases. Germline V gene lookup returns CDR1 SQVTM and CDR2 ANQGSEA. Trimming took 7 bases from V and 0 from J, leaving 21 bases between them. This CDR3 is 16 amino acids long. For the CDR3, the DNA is TGCAGCGCCCGGGTGCCAGGAGGAGGCTACCAAGAGACCCAGTACTTC. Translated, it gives CSARVPGGGYQETQYF.

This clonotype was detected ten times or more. CDR3 region: CATFDTLNTEAFF. In DNA, the CDR3 is TGTGCCACCTTCGACACTTTGAACACTGAAGCTTTCTTT. J is TRBJ1-1 and V is TRBV6-2 or TRBV6-3; D uncertain. CDR3 length: 13 amino acids. Germline lookup yields CDR1 MNHEY and CDR2 SVGEGT. V was cut by 10 bases and J by 0 bases, with 12 bases left in between.